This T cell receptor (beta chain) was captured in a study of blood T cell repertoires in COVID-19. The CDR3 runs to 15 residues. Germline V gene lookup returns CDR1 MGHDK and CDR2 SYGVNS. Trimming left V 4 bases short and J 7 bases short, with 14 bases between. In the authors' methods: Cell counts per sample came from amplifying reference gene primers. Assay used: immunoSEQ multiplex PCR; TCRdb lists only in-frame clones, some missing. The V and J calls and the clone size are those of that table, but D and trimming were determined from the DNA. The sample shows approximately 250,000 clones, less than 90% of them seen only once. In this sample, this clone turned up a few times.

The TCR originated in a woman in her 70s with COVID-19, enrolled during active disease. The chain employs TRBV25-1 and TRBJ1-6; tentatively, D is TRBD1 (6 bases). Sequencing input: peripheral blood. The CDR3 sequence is CASSGSAGANSPLHF. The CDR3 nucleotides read TGTGCCAGCAGTGGTTCGGCAGGGGCGAATTCACCCCTCCACTTT.